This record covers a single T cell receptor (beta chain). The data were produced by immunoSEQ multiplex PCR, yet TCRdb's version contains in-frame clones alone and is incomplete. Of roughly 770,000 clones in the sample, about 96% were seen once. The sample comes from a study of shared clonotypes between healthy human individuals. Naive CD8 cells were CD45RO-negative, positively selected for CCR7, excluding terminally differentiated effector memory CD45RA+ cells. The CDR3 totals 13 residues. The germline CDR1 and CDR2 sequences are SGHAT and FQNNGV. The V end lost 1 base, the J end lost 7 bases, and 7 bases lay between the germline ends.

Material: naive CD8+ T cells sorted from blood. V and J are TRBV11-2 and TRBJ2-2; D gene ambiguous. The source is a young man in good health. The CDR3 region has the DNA TGTGCCAGCAGCTTAGGGGGATTCGGGGAGCTGTTTTTT. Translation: CASSLGGFGELFF.